This T cell receptor beta chain was profiled in a study of human T cells and chemical hapten exposure listed by TCRdb under 2021. In the study overall: For sensitization, 2% DPC in acetone was applied to a 2 cm by 2 cm area of upper inner arm skin. Patients additionally received weekly therapeutic DPC doses to the scalp throughout the roughly 23-week study period. Patch testing on the upper back used Finn chambers containing 0.01% DPC, with scoring done after 6 days according to International Contact Dermatitis Research Group standards. Alopecia areata with under or over 50% scalp involvement, alopecia totalis and alopecia universalis were represented in the patient cohort, which was mostly female. Libraries were combined into a pool for sequencing, and differences in TCR yield between samples came mainly from small differences in library volumes within the pool. This study followed changes in the peripheral blood TCR repertoire in vivo during primary and secondary sensitization of alopecia patients to the hapten diphenylcyclopropenone (DPC). Blood samples were taken from patients before sensitization (week 0) and then at 2, 6 and about 24 weeks after DPC sensitization. Approximately 28 alopecia patients provided blood for TCR sequencing at one to four time points (pre-sensitization, 2, 6 and 24 weeks).

Library creation used RACE. TCRdb lists the instrument as NextSeq 500. During library preparation, unique molecular identifiers were attached to individual cDNA molecules so that TCRs could be counted quantitatively and reproducibly. Both TCR alpha and TCR beta chains were sequenced from each blood RNA sample. The study's own analysis went as follows. Samples had a median of roughly 98,000 TCRs, with a range from 23,224 to 690,600. The Decombinator software suite was used to annotate V, J and CDR3 in the TCR reads. For PS versus PT1 abundance plots, all samples were subsampled to the same number of TCRs (28,000). Expanded TCRs were defined as absent before sensitization and observed at least eight times at the 2-week time point. TCRdb handled the public reads itself, with Q25 trimming in fastp and clone calling in MiXCR, and kept productive beta chains. All rows with the same CDR3 protein become a single entry with the most common DNA and genes. None of the V and J calls come from the authors' own analysis; TCRdb made them. The sample table shows approximately 71,000 distinct CDR3 sequences, and about 9.4% are seen once. 3.3% of the sample is taken by the ten largest.

There are 15 amino acids in the CDR3, from cysteine to phenylalanine inclusive. The sequence is cut down to CDR3 DNA, 45 bases in frame from base 1. V is cut by 4 bases and J by 8 bases, and the space between the germline ends is 17 bases. CDR1 is given as SGHTA and CDR2 as FQGNSA, both from the germline V gene. The investigation overall reported the following: Compared with pre-sensitization or healthy control sets, expanded TCRs formed significantly more large CDR3 similarity clusters, which is consistent with antigen-driven responses. After repeated subsampling, the strength of the expansion versus patch-test correlation and the threshold at which it became significant changed. A positive correlation was found between the number of PT1 expanded TCRs and patch test score, with significance reached at thresholds 8, 16 and 32 but not 4. DPC sensitization did not change how many TCRs were above 1 in 1000 frequency, and no evidence was found of alterations in global repertoire structure. All patients had alopecia, a presumed autoimmune disease, so their immune response might differ from that of healthy individuals.

Remarks on this clonotype: Its antigen is still unknown. Nothing much larger sits one base from this clone, and base qualities are not available.

Read against the paper, the sample's time point label means: patch test 1, 2 weeks after DPC sensitization. What this sample's treatment or condition label stands for: therapeutic diphenylcyclopropenone sensitization with weekly scalp DPC. At each patch-test visit, blood was drawn before the patch test was applied. Patients were eligible if aged 18 to 70, diagnosed with alopecia and judged suitable for DPC therapy, and pregnant patients were excluded. Total RNA was isolated from unfractionated whole blood collected in Tempus Blood RNA tubes. Sample: whole blood, taken in connection with sensitization to the hapten diphenylcyclopropenone (DPC). The sequence links TRBV7-2 to TRBJ1-4, with the D gene call left open. The origin of this receptor is a woman in her thirties or forties with alopecia areata. Some clones in this sample may be carry-over from other donors' samples. The sequenced DNA: TGTGCCAGCAGCTCGAATCCCATGGCTCCAGAAAAACTGTTTTTT. It translates to CASSSNPMAPEKLFF.